This T cell receptor beta chain was recorded in a study of regulatory T cells in long-lasting Graves disease. To make TCR beta libraries, researchers used iRepertoire HTBI primers and Arm-PCR of CDR3 regions. TCRdb re-called the multiplex PCR reads through MiXCR, storing one row per CDR3 protein. The table records over 300,000 distinct CDR3 sequences, roughly a fifth of them present only once. Germline CDR1 is KGHSH and CDR2 is LQKENI. Trimming cost V 3 bases and J 7 bases, with 18 bases left between them. This CDR3 comprises 16 residues. As for time point: persistent/refractory GD, antithyroid drugs over 5 years with positive TRAb. PBMC RNA was the source of the TCR library.

This sample comprised peripheral blood mononuclear cells (PBMCs), obtained when the disease was refractory, from a patient treated with antithyroid drugs. This receptor was identified in a female donor with Graves disease. The chain has TRBV18 and TRBJ1-4, with D maybe TRBD1 (5 bases). The CDR3 nucleotides read TGTGCCAGCTCACCCCGGACACTCCCGGGCGTTGAAAAACTGTTTTTT. This gives the protein CASSPRTLPGVEKLFF.